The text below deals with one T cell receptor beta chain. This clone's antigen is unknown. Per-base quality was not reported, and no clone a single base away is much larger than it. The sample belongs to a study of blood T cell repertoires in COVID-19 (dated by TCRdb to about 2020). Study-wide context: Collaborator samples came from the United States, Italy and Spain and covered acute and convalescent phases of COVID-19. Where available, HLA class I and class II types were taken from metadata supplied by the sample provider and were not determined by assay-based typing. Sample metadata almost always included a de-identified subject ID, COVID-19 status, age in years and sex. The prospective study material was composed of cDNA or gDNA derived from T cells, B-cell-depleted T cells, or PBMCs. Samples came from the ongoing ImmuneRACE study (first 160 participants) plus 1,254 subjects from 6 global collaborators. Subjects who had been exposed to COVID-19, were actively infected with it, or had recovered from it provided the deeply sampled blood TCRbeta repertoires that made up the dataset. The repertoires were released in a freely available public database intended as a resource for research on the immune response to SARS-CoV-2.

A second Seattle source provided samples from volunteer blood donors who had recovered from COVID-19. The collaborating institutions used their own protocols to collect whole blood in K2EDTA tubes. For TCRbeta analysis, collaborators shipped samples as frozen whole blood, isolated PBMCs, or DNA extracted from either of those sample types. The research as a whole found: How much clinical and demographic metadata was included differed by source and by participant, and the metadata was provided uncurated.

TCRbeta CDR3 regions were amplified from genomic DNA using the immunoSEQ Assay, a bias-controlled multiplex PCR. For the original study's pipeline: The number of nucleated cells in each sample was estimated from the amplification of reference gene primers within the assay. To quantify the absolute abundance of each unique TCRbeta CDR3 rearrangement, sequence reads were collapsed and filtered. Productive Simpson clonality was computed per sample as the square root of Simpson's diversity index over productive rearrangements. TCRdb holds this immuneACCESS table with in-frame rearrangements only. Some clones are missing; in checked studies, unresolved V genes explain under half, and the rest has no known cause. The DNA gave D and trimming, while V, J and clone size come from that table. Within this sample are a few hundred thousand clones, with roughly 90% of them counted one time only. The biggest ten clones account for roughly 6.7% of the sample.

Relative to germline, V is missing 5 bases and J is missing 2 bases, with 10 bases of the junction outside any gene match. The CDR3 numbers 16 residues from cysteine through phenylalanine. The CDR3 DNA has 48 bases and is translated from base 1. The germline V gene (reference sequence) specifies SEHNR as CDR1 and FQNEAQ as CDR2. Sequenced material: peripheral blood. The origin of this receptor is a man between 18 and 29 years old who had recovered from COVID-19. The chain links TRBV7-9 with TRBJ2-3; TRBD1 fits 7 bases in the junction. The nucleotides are TGTGCCAGCAGCCCACGGGACAGACCCGACACAGATACGCAGTATTTT. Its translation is CASSPRDRPDTDTQYF.